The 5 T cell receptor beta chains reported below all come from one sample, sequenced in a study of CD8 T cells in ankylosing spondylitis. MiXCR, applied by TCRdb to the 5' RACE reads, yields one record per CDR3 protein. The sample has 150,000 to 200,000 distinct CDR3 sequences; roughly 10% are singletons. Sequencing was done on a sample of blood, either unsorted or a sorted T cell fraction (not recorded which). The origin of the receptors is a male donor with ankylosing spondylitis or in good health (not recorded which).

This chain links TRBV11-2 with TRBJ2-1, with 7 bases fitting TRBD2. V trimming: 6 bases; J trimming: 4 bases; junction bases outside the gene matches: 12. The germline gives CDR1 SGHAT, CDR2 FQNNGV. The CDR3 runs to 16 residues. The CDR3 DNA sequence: TGTGCCAGCAGTTCCGCCGGGCTAGCGGAATACAATGAGCAGTTCTTC. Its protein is CASSSAGLAEYNEQFF. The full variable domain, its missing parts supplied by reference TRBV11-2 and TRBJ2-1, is EAGVAQSPRYKIIEKRQSVAFWCNPISGHATLYWYQQILGQGPKLLIQFQNNGVVDDSQLPKDRFSAERLKGVDSTLKIQPAKLEDSAVYLCASSSAGLAEYNEQFFGPGTRLTVL.

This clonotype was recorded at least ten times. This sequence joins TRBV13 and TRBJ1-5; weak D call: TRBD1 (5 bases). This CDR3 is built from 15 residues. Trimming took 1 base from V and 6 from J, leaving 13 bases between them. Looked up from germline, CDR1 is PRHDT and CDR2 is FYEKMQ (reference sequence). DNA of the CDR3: TGTGCCAGCAGCTTAGAAGGGGCAGCGCCTCAGCCCCAGCATTTT. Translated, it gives CASSLEGAAPQPQHF.

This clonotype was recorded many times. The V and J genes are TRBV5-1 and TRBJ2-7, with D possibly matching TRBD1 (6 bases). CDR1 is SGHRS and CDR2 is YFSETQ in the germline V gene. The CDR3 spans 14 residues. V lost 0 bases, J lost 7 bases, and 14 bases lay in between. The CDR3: CASSLEDSQWEQYF. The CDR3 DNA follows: TGCGCCAGCAGCTTGGAGGACAGCCAGTGGGAGCAGTACTTC.

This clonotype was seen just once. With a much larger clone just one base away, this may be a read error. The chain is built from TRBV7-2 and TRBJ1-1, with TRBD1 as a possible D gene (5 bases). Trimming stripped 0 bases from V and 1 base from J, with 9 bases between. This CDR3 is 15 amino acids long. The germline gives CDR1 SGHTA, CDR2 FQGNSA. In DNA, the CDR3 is TGTGCCAGCAGCTTAGCGACGACAGCGAACACTGAAGCTTTCTTT. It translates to CASSLATTANTEAFF.

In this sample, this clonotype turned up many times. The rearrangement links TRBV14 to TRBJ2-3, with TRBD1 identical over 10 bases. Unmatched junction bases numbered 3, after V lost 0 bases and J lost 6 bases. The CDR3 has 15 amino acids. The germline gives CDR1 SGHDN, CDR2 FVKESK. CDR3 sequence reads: CASSQDRTGGDTQYF. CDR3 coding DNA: TGTGCCAGCAGCCAAGACCGGACAGGGGGGGATACGCAGTATTTT.